This T cell receptor (beta chain) was recovered during a study of T cells in localized non-small cell lung cancer. Study outcomes and limitations: Appearance in adjacent lung was seen for a median around 58 of the top 100 tumor clones. Uninvolved adjacent lung showed higher T cell clonality than tumor.

The repertoire was sequenced with immunoSEQ multiplex PCR; TCRdb's copy has only in-frame clones and lacks some. The sample gives tens of thousands of clones, about 90% of which show up once; under 25% is in the top ten. Germline V gives CDR1 LNHDA, CDR2 SQIVND (reference sequence). The CDR3 runs to 13 residues. V lost 6 bases and J lost 5, with 13 bases in between. To note about this clone: Antigen: not known.

The sample was peripheral blood, taken before any cancer treatment. The rearrangement joins TRBV19 to TRBJ1-1; perhaps TRBD1 as D (6 bases). This clonotype originated in a man aged 40 to 69 with stage I squamous cell lung carcinoma. CDR3 bases: TGTGCCAGTAGGTGGGGGGCGCGAACTGAAGCTTTCTTT. Its translation is CASRWGARTEAFF.